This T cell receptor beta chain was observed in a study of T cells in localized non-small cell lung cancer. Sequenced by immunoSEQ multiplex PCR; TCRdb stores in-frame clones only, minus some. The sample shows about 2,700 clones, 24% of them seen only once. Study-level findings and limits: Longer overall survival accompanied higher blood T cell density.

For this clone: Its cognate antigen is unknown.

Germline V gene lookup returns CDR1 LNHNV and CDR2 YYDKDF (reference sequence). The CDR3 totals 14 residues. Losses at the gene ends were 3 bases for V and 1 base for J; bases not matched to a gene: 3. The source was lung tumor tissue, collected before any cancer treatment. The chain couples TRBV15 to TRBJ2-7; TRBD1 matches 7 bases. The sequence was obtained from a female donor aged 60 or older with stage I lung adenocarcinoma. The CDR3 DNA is TGTGCCACCAGCAGCAGACAGGGATCCTACGAGCAGTACTTC. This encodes CATSSRQGSYEQYF.